These 29 T cell receptor beta chains were all obtained from the same sample, sequenced in a study of blood T cell repertoires in COVID-19. Data came from immunoSEQ multiplex PCR; TCRdb stores just in-frame clones and leaves some out. Among approximately 69,000 clones listed, roughly 82% were seen once. Sequenced input: peripheral blood. Receptors were obtained from an older woman with acute or convalescent COVID-19.

The chain joins TRBV5-1 to TRBJ1-2; 7 bases map to TRBD1. In germline, CDR1 is SGHRS, CDR2 YFSETQ. J gave up 8 bases and V 5 bases, and 18 bases lay outside the gene matches. CDR3 length: 16 residues. In DNA, the CDR3 is TGCGCCAGCAGTTTTTCTACCTCCGCACAGGGGAGAGGCTACACCTTC. It encodes CASSFSTSAQGRGYTF.

V and J are TRBV28 and TRBJ1-1; 7 bases fit TRBD1. Germline values: CDR1 MDHEN, CDR2 SYDVKM. The J segment lost 7 bases and the V segment lost 6 bases, leaving 8 bases of the junction unmatched. CDR3 length: 13 residues. The CDR3 nucleotides are TGTGCCAGCAGGGGACAGATAACTTATGAAGCTTTCTTT. This gives the protein CASRGQITYEAFF.

V usage is TRBV19 and J usage is TRBJ2-7; TRBD1 aligns across 8 bases. Unmatched junction bases numbered 9, after V lost 6 bases and J lost 5 bases. The CDR3 is 14 amino acids. Germline V gene sequence: CDR1 LNHDA, CDR2 SQIVND (reference sequence). The CDR3 DNA follows: TGTGCCAGTAGCCCACTGACAGGGGTCCACGAGCAGTACTTC. It is translated as CASSPLTGVHEQYF.

The chain carries TRBV11-2 and TRBJ1-1; 7 nucleotides align to TRBD1. The CDR3 sequence is 16 residues long. V shed 1 base and J 5 bases; nucleotides not matched to a gene: 10. Germline V gives CDR1 SGHAT, CDR2 FQNNGV. In DNA form, the CDR3 reads TGTGCCAGCAGCTTAGCCCGAACGAACAGGGGTACTGAAGCTTTCTTT. It is translated as CASSLARTNRGTEAFF. Filled out from reference TRBV11-2 and TRBJ1-1, the complete variable domain reads EAGVAQSPRYKIIEKRQSVAFWCNPISGHATLYWYQQILGQGPKLLIQFQNNGVVDDSQLPKDRFSAERLKGVDSTLKIQPAKLEDSAVYLCASSLARTNRGTEAFFGQGTRLTVV.

The chain links TRBV19 to TRBJ2-7, with 9 bases fitting TRBD1. Germline assignment: CDR1 LNHDA and CDR2 SQIVND (reference sequence). Losses at the gene ends were 6 bases for V and 2 bases for J; bases not matched to a gene: 5. The CDR3 has 14 residues. The CDR3 coding sequence is TGTGCCAGTAGAACCGGGACAGGGCCCTACGAGCAGTACTTC. This sequence encodes CASRTGTGPYEQYF.

The rearrangement uses TRBV5-1 and TRBJ2-3, with 9 bases that match TRBD2. The CDR3 covers 15 residues. V trimming: 4 bases; J trimming: 1 base; junction bases outside the gene matches: 4. Germline loops: CDR1 SGHRS, CDR2 YFSETQ. CDR3 protein: CASSGSGGGTDTQYF. In nucleotides, the CDR3 is TGCGCCAGCAGCGGTAGCGGGGGTGGCACAGATACGCAGTATTTT.

The genes are TRBV10-2 and TRBJ1-1; tentatively, D is TRBD1 (6 bases). The V end lost 11 bases, the J end lost 1 base, and 20 bases lay between the germline ends. The CDR3 is 15 amino acids. Germline lookup yields CDR1 WSHSY and CDR2 SAAADI. In DNA, the CDR3 is TGCGCCTGTTCAGGGGTTATAATGGGGAACACTGAAGCTTTCTTT. This codes for CACSGVIMGNTEAFF.

The chain combines TRBV5-5 with TRBJ1-1; 7 bases agree with TRBD1. V was pared by 4 bases and J by 6 bases, with 9 bases of the junction left unmatched. CDR3 length equals 14 residues. CDR1 and CDR2 from the germline V gene are SGHKS and YYEKEE (reference sequence). The CDR3 nucleotides read TGTGCCAGCAGCGAGGGCAACAGGGGTGCTGAAGCTTTCTTT. It encodes CASSEGNRGAEAFF.

The chain employs TRBV12-5 and TRBJ2-7; D gene unclear. CDR3 length equals 13 residues. V shed 9 bases and J shed 0 bases, with 12 bases lying between them. Looked up from germline, CDR1 is LGHNT and CDR2 is FRNRAP. The CDR3 region has the DNA TGTGCTAGGTCTTTGGGCAGCTCCTACGAGCAGTACTTC. Protein product: CARSLGSSYEQYF.

This clone was detected many times. The sample carries other DNA sequences with the same CDR3. The rearrangement links TRBV2 to TRBJ2-7, with 7 positions matching TRBD1. The CDR3 runs 14 residues. CDR1 and CDR2 (germline): SNHLY, FYNNEI. J was trimmed by 2 bases and V by 2 bases; bases with no gene match: 3. DNA of the CDR3: TGTGCCAGCAGTGAACAGGGGGAAACCTACGAGCAGTACTTC. Its protein product is CASSEQGETYEQYF.

The J gene is TRBJ2-3, the V gene TRBV20-1; tentatively, D is TRBD2 (5 bases). Germline CDR1 is DFQATT and CDR2 is SNEGSKA (reference sequence). Between the trimmed V and J ends, which lost 3 bases and 2 bases, there was a span of 12 bases. The CDR3 runs to 14 residues. Here the CDR3 DNA reads TGCAGTGCTAGTGGTAGAGGGTACACAGATACGCAGTATTTT. This sequence encodes CSASGRGYTDTQYF.

The chain couples TRBV28 to TRBJ2-5; 10 positions agree with TRBD2. V was pared by 7 bases and J by 7 bases, with 9 bases of the junction left unmatched. This CDR3 region has 14 residues. Germline CDR1 MDHEN, CDR2 SYDVKM. CDR3 sequence: CASIAGGTGGTQYF. The CDR3 coding sequence is TGTGCCAGCATAGCGGGGGGAACGGGAGGGACCCAGTACTTC.

CDR3 in amino acids: CASSQGGGAGANVLTF. In DNA form, the CDR3 reads TGTGCCAGCAGCCAAGGAGGGGGGGCTGGGGCCAACGTCCTGACTTTC. V is TRBV3-1 (or the pseudogene TRBV3-2) and J is TRBJ2-6; D is possibly TRBD2 (7 bases). V was shortened by 1 base and J by 2 bases, with 9 bases between the two germline ends. Germline values: CDR1 LGHDT, CDR2 YNNKEL (reference sequence). The CDR3 has 16 amino acids.

The V and J genes are TRBV5-4 and TRBJ1-1; TRBD1 is a possible D gene (5 bases). V gave up 4 bases and J gave up 0 bases, with 16 bases separating them. CDR1 and CDR2 from the germline V gene are SGHNT and YYREEE (reference sequence). The CDR3 is 16 residues long. CDR3 DNA: TGTGCCAGCAGCAGAACCCCGGGGGGGGTGAACACTGAAGCTTTCTTT. Translated: CASSRTPGGVNTEAFF.

The chain links TRBV27 to TRBJ2-2, with 12 bases lining up with TRBD2. J was trimmed by 3 bases and V by 2 bases; bases with no gene match: 10. Germline CDR1 MNHEY, CDR2 SMNVEV (reference sequence). This CDR3 has 19 residues. CDR3: CASSLIASGRAMYTGELFF. The CDR3 DNA reads TGTGCCAGCAGTTTAATTGCTAGCGGGAGGGCTATGTACACCGGGGAGCTGTTTTTT.

V gene TRBV28 combines with J gene TRBJ2-7, with D possibly TRBD1 on 6 matching bases. The CDR3 totals 14 residues. Germline V gene data show CDR1 as MDHEN and CDR2 as SYDVKM. The ends were cut back, 1 base at V and 3 bases at J, with 10 bases in the middle. CDR3 nucleotide sequence: TGTGCCAGCAGTTTATTTGGGGACATCTACGAGCAGTACTTC. Residues: CASSLFGDIYEQYF.

The rearrangement joins TRBV5-4 to TRBJ2-1, with D maybe TRBD1 (6 bases). CDR3 length equals 16 residues. Germline loops: CDR1 SGHNT, CDR2 YYREEE (reference sequence). The germline V and J ends were trimmed by 7 bases and 3 bases, with 20 bases remaining between them. DNA of the CDR3: TGTGCCAGCGGGGCTTACCGGGACAAGGGCTACAATGAGCAGTTCTTC. This translates into CASGAYRDKGYNEQFF.

The J gene is TRBJ1-2, the V gene TRBV5-4, with D tentatively TRBD1 (5 bases). Germline-derived CDR1 and CDR2 are SGHNT and YYREEE (reference sequence). The CDR3 covers 14 residues. Trimming left V 0 bases short and J 8 bases short, with 14 bases between. CDR3 sequence reads: CASSLGRDPRGYTF. The CDR3 DNA reads as TGTGCCAGCAGCTTGGGCAGGGATCCTAGGGGCTACACCTTC.

This chain links TRBV6-5 with TRBJ2-5; the D gene is possibly TRBD1 (5 bases). V shed 2 bases and J shed 10 bases, with 11 bases lying between them. The CDR3 consists of 12 residues. Germline CDR1 MNHEY, CDR2 SVGAGI. Written as DNA, the CDR3 is TGTGCCAGCAGTTACGATATGGGGCTCCAGTACTTC. Translating gives CASSYDMGLQYF.

The chain uses TRBV5-1 and TRBJ2-5, with D possibly TRBD1 on 5 matching bases. V lost 0 bases and J lost 5, with 14 bases in between. Germline V gives CDR1 SGHRS, CDR2 YFSETQ. The CDR3 loop spans 15 amino acids. The DNA for the CDR3 is TGCGCCAGCAGCTTGGATTCGCAGGGCTTCGAGACCCAGTACTTC. Residues: CASSLDSQGFETQYF.

The V and J genes are TRBV7-3 and TRBJ1-3, with 7 positions matching TRBD1. This CDR3 spans 16 amino acids. The germline CDR1 and CDR2 sequences are SGHTA and FQGTGA. Trimming took 2 bases from V and 0 from J; bases not matched to a gene: 4. CDR3 in DNA: TGTGCCAGCAGCTTAGGACAGGCCTCCTCTGGAAACACCATATATTTT. It codes for CASSLGQASSGNTIYF.

This chain connects TRBV28 to TRBJ1-1; D not certain. V was pared by 4 bases and J by 8 bases, with 11 bases between. The CDR3 has 12 residues. Germline CDR1 is MDHEN and CDR2 is SYDVKM. The CDR3 loop reads CASSWASGEAFF. CDR3 DNA: TGTGCCAGCAGTTGGGCGTCGGGGGAAGCTTTCTTT.

The chain joins TRBV3-1 (or the pseudogene TRBV3-2) to TRBJ2-2; weak D call: TRBD2 (5 bases). Germline V CDR1 and CDR2: LGHDT, YNNKEL (reference sequence). V shed 4 bases and J shed 6 bases, with 15 bases lying between them. CDR3 size: 15 residues. CDR3 protein: CASSPASGIPGELFF. CDR3 nucleotides: TGTGCCAGCAGCCCGGCCAGCGGAATCCCCGGGGAGCTGTTTTTT.

The CDR3 nucleotides read TGTGCCAGCAGCCAAACAGAGGGCACTGAAGCTTTCTTT. Amino acid sequence: CASSQTEGTEAFF. The V and J genes are TRBV3-1 (or the pseudogene TRBV3-2) and TRBJ1-1; D is ambiguous. CDR1 is LGHDT and CDR2 is YNNKEL in the germline V gene (reference sequence). Trimming removed 2 bases from V and 4 bases from J, with 8 bases in between. This CDR3 is 13 amino acids long.

This clone was recorded once. The rearrangement joins TRBV28 to TRBJ1-2, with 11 bases that match TRBD1. J was trimmed by 4 bases and V by 1 base; bases with no gene match: 2. Germline V gene sequence: CDR1 MDHEN, CDR2 SYDVKM. This CDR3 region has 15 residues. CDR3 in DNA: TGTGCCAGCAGTTTATACGGACAGGGGGCCTATGGCTACACCTTC. Translating it yields CASSLYGQGAYGYTF.

This clone was recorded once. The chain is built from TRBV14 and TRBJ2-2; TRBD2 aligns across 12 bases. Germline V gives CDR1 SGHDN, CDR2 FVKESK. J gave up 0 bases and V 4 bases, and 15 bases lay outside the gene matches. The CDR3 is 21 amino acids. In DNA form, the CDR3 reads TGTGCCAGCAGCCGTAGACGGCCGGGACTAGCGGGTCTAGCGAACACCGGGGAGCTGTTTTTT. As protein: CASSRRRPGLAGLANTGELFF. The full variable domain, in which reference TRBV14 and TRBJ2-2 provide the parts outside the CDR3, is EAGVTQFPSHSVIEKGQTVTLRCDPISGHDNLYWYRRVMGKEIKFLLHFVKESKQDESGMPNNRFLAERTGGTYSTLKVQPAELEDSGVYFCASSRRRPGLAGLANTGELFFGEGSRLTVL.

This clone was detected only once. The V call is TRBV30, the J call TRBJ1-5; 7 bases agree with TRBD1. The junction had 11 bases not matched to a gene; V was cut back by 2 bases and J by 7 bases. Germline CDR1 reads GTSNPN; CDR2 reads SVGIG (reference sequence). This CDR3 contains 15 residues. In DNA, the CDR3 is TGTGCCTGGAGTATCCCAGGGGGATCGGGGCAGCCCCAGCATTTT. Its translation: CAWSIPGGSGQPQHF.

The V gene is TRBV5-1, the J gene TRBJ2-3, with TRBD2 identical over 10 bases. The CDR3 has 16 amino acids. J gave up 2 bases and V 3 bases, and 6 bases lay outside the gene matches. Germline V gives CDR1 SGHRS, CDR2 YFSETQ. CDR3 region: CASSWGLAGVTDTQYF. The CDR3, as DNA: TGCGCCAGCAGCTGGGGGCTAGCGGGAGTCACAGATACGCAGTATTTT.

This clone was counted between two and nine times. The V gene is TRBV7-2, the J gene TRBJ2-1; 13 nucleotides line up with TRBD2. V was clipped by 5 bases and J by 9 bases; unmatched bases: 10. The CDR3 consists of 16 residues. Germline-derived CDR1 and CDR2 are SGHTA and FQGNSA. CDR3 sequence: CASSPRGTSGIGEQFF. The CDR3, as DNA: TGTGCCAGCAGCCCGAGAGGGACTAGCGGGATCGGTGAGCAGTTCTTC.